This entry lists 17 T cell receptor beta chains sequenced from one sample in a study of cytomegalovirus exposure and HLA in healthy donors. The PCR contained 60 Vbeta and 13 Jbeta primers. Clones were sequenced by immunoSEQ multiplex PCR, and TCRdb holds only the in-frame ones, with some missing. The table includes just over 150,000 clones, 77% detected once. What was sequenced was PBMCs. The receptors originated from a woman aged 25-40 years in good health and CMV-seronegative.

This clone has only one observation. J is TRBJ1-2 and V is TRBV30, with 9 nucleotides matching TRBD1. Germline CDR1 is GTSNPN and CDR2 is SVGIG (reference sequence). V dropped 3 bases and J dropped 5; count of bases not matched to a gene: 7. This CDR3 region has 14 residues. The DNA for the CDR3 is TGTGCCTGGAGCGGACAGGGGCGGTGGTATGGCTACACCTTC. Translating it yields CAWSGQGRWYGYTF.

The rearrangement links TRBV6-6 to TRBJ1-2, with a weak D call TRBD1 (5 bases). From germline, CDR1 is MNHNY and CDR2 SVGAGI (reference sequence). The CDR3 consists of 12 residues. Trimming removed 9 bases from V and 7 bases from J, with 15 bases in between. The CDR3 is CARGRGHCGYTF. CDR3 nucleotides: TGTGCCAGAGGTCGTGGACACTGTGGCTACACCTTC.

The chain is built from TRBV5-1 and TRBJ1-6; D is unclear. Germline loops: CDR1 SGHRS, CDR2 YFSETQ. The V and J ends lost 0 bases and 4 bases respectively, with 11 bases between them. The CDR3 is 16 amino acids. The CDR3: CASSLVTPGYNSPLHF. CDR3 in DNA: TGCGCCAGCAGCTTGGTAACACCAGGATATAATTCACCCCTCCACTTT.

This chain connects TRBV10-3 to TRBJ1-2, with no clear D. V dropped 4 bases and J dropped 4 bases, with 10 bases sitting between them. The germline gives CDR1 ENHRY, CDR2 SYGVKD. The CDR3 extends over 13 amino acids. The CDR3 DNA is TGTGCCATCAGTGGAGGAGAAGGCTATGGCTACACCTTC. Its protein is CAISGGEGYGYTF.

This chain links TRBV5-1 with TRBJ1-1, with a possible D match to TRBD1 (5 bases). V lost 2 bases and J 1 base, leaving 6 bases between the germline ends. CDR1 and CDR2 from the germline V gene are SGHRS and YFSETQ. The CDR3 covers 13 residues. DNA for the CDR3: TGCGCCAGCAGCTTCGGGGGGAACACTGAAGCTTTCTTT. It encodes CASSFGGNTEAFF. The full variable domain, rest sourced from reference TRBV5-1 and TRBJ1-1, is KAGVTQTPRYLIKTRGQQVTLSCSPISGHRSVSWYQQTPGQGLQFLFEYFSETQRNKGNFPGRFSGRQFSNSRSEMNVSTLELGDSALYLCASSFGGNTEAFFGQGTRLTVV.

CDR3 amino acids: CASSLDLAVKTQYF. CDR3 bases: TGTGCCAGCAGCTTAGATCTAGCCGTGAAGACCCAGTACTTC. This sequence joins TRBV11-2 and TRBJ2-5; D may be TRBD2 (5 bases). V was cut by 0 bases and J by 6 bases, with 11 bases left in between. The CDR3 is made up of 14 amino acids. CDR1 and CDR2 (germline): SGHAT, FQNNGV.

CDR3 bases: TGTGCCAGCAGCGACGGAGAACAGCCCCAGCATTTT. This gives the protein CASSDGEQPQHF. This chain joins TRBV6-1 and TRBJ1-5; unclear D gene. Germline values: CDR1 MNHNS, CDR2 SASEGT. The germline V and J ends were trimmed by 6 bases and 7 bases, with 10 bases remaining between them. The CDR3 sequence is 12 residues long.

The chain employs TRBV9 and TRBJ1-1; 8 bases match TRBD1. The CDR3 is 13 residues long. CDR1 and CDR2 (germline): SGDLS, YYNGEE. J lost 10 bases, V lost 3 bases, and 8 bases had no gene match. The CDR3 DNA reads as TGTGCCAGCAGCGAGACAGGGGTCGACGTAGCTTTCTTT. Translation gives CASSETGVDVAFF. The whole variable domain, filled in from reference TRBV9 and TRBJ1-1, reads DSGVTQTPKHLITATGQRVTLRCSPRSGDLSVYWYQQSLDQGLQFLIQYYNGEERAKGNILERFSAQQFPDLHSELNLSSLELGDSALYFCASSETGVDVAFFGQGTRLTVV.

This clone was recorded once. The chain uses TRBV30 and TRBJ1-4; TRBD1 agrees at 7 bases. The CDR3 contains 14 residues. CDR1 GTSNPN and CDR2 SVGIG come from the germline V gene (reference sequence). Trimming cost V 3 bases and J 4 bases; bases outside gene matches: 5. CDR3 bases: TGTGCCTGGAGAACAGGGGCTGGTAATGAAAAACTGTTTTTT. Residues: CAWRTGAGNEKLFF. The variable domain in full, completed from reference TRBV30 and TRBJ1-4, reads SQTIHQWPATLVQPVGSPLSLECTVEGTSNPNLYWYRQAAGRGLQLLFYSVGIGQISSEVPQNLSASRPQDRQFILSSKKLLLSDSGFYLCAWRTGAGNEKLFFGSGTQLSVL.

The CDR3 protein is CASSPSGTQYF. CDR3 coding DNA: TGTGCCAGCTCACCTAGTGGGACCCAGTACTTC. The rearrangement joins TRBV18 to TRBJ2-5; D unresolved. Trimming removed 3 bases from V and 7 bases from J, with 6 bases in between. Looked up from germline, CDR1 is KGHSH and CDR2 is LQKENI. The CDR3 consists of 11 residues.

The rearrangement joins TRBV7-3 to TRBJ1-1; no definite D call. Per germline, CDR1 SGHTA and CDR2 FQGTGA. Trimming took 3 bases from V and 4 from J, leaving 9 bases between them. CDR3 length equals 13 residues. The CDR3 DNA follows: TGTGCCAGCAGCTTGGGCAGTAGCACTGAAGCTTTCTTT. It encodes CASSLGSSTEAFF. Filled out from reference TRBV7-3 and TRBJ1-1, the complete variable domain reads GAGVSQTPSNKVTEKGKYVELRCDPISGHTALYWYRQSLGQGPEFLIYFQGTGAADDSGLPNDRFFAVRPEGSVSTLKIQRTERGDSAVYLCASSLGSSTEAFFGQGTRLTVV.

The chain joins TRBV6-1 to TRBJ2-5; D call uncertain. This CDR3 spans 16 amino acids. The V gene's germline CDR1 is MNHNS and CDR2 SASEGT. V dropped 3 bases and J dropped 0 bases, with 14 bases sitting between them. CDR3 coding DNA: TGTGCCAGCAGTGAGCTTCCCAGGTTGTACCAAGAGACCCAGTACTTC. It yields the protein CASSELPRLYQETQYF.

V gene TRBV10-3 combines with J gene TRBJ2-5, with TRBD1 matching over 7 bases. Germline V gives CDR1 ENHRY, CDR2 SYGVKD. CDR3 length: 14 residues. J gave up 1 base and V 7 bases, and 6 bases lay outside the gene matches. CDR3 region: CAIKGQDLQETQYF. CDR3 coding DNA: TGTGCCATCAAAGGACAGGACCTCCAAGAGACCCAGTACTTC.

The rearrangement uses TRBV15 and TRBJ1-1, with TRBD1 identical over 7 bases. The CDR3 is 17 residues long. Per germline, CDR1 LNHNV and CDR2 YYDKDF (reference sequence). V trimming: 1 base; J trimming: 0 bases; junction bases outside the gene matches: 8. The CDR3 loop reads CATSRGQGKGLNTEAFF. The CDR3 nucleotides read TGTGCCACCAGCAGAGGACAGGGTAAGGGTCTGAACACTGAAGCTTTCTTT.

The V and J genes are TRBV5-4 and TRBJ2-2; 7 nucleotides align to TRBD2. Germline V gene sequence: CDR1 SGHNT, CDR2 YYREEE (reference sequence). This CDR3 spans 13 amino acids. J was trimmed by 8 bases and V by 1 base; bases with no gene match: 2. CDR3 in DNA: TGTGCCAGCAGCTTGTCTAGCGGTGGGGAGCTGTTTTTT. It encodes CASSLSSGGELFF.

The chain uses TRBV9 and TRBJ1-2; TRBD1 agrees at 9 bases. J lost 8 bases, V lost 0 bases, and 11 bases had no gene match. The CDR3 is 16 residues long. CDR1 SGDLS and CDR2 YYNGEE come from the germline V gene. The CDR3 region has the DNA TGTGCCAGCAGCGTAGGTATAACAGGGGGCGCAGCCGGCTACACCTTC. It translates to CASSVGITGGAAGYTF.

This chain uses TRBV28 with TRBJ1-5, with D hard to call. Germline CDR1 reads MDHEN; CDR2 reads SYDVKM. The CDR3 spans 15 residues. V gave up 7 bases and J gave up 9 bases, with 22 bases separating them. The CDR3 spells CASKNPGGSHRPQHF. The CDR3 bases are TGTGCCAGCAAAAATCCCGGAGGGTCGCATCGGCCCCAGCATTTT.